Listed here are 31 T cell receptor beta chains from one sample, sequenced in a study of T cell repertoires in cytomegalovirus infection. TCRdb reanalysed the reads using MiXCR and keeps one entry per CDR3 protein. This table has about 97,000 distinct CDR3 sequences, more than 15% appearing once. Sequenced material: PBMCs. These receptor sequences come from a human donor in good health (CMV status not recorded). Some clones in this sample may be carry-over from other donors' samples.

This clonotype has at least ten counts. V usage is TRBV7-2 and J usage is TRBJ2-2, with no clear D. This CDR3 is 14 amino acids long. Germline V CDR1 and CDR2: SGHTA, FQGNSA. Trimming took 6 bases from V and 2 from J, leaving 10 bases between them. The CDR3 sequence is CASRPAVNTGELFF. In DNA form, the CDR3 reads TGTGCCAGCAGGCCAGCAGTTAACACCGGGGAGCTGTTTTTT.

The sample holds a few counts of this clonotype. The CDR3 region is CASSIPPGRTQYF. The CDR3 region has the DNA TGTGCCAGTAGTATACCCCCCGGCAGGACCCAGTACTTC. The V gene is TRBV19, the J gene TRBJ2-5; D unresolved. The V and J ends lost 2 bases and 7 bases respectively, with 11 bases between them. CDR3 length: 13 residues. The germline V gene has CDR1 LNHDA and CDR2 SQIVND (reference sequence).

This clonotype was counted only a few times. This rearrangement joins TRBV5-1 to TRBJ1-6; D remains ambiguous. This CDR3 is 15 amino acids long. The germline V gene has CDR1 SGHRS and CDR2 YFSETQ. V lost 2 bases to trimming and J lost 8 bases, with 14 bases between them. The CDR3 DNA is TGCGCCAGCAGCTTATCTGGGGAAGGGTATTCACCCCTCCACTTT. It is translated as CASSLSGEGYSPLHF.

This chain joins TRBV6-2 or TRBV6-3 and TRBJ1-2; possible D gene TRBD1, 5 bases. CDR3 length equals 13 residues. V was cut by 10 bases and J by 0 bases, with 12 bases left in between. Germline values: CDR1 MNHEY, CDR2 SVGEGT. The CDR3 protein is CAIQDMTNYGYTF. Here the CDR3 DNA reads TGTGCCATCCAGGACATGACTAACTATGGCTACACCTTC.

The chain carries TRBV12-3 or TRBV12-4 and TRBJ2-1, with D tentatively TRBD2 (5 bases). V was pared by 8 bases and J by 0 bases, with 11 bases between. The CDR3 is made up of 14 amino acids. CDR3 residues: CASATGSSYNEQFF. The DNA of the CDR3 is TGTGCCAGCGCGACGGGGAGCTCCTACAATGAGCAGTTCTTC.

The sample holds a few counts of this clonotype. The chain has TRBV5-1 and TRBJ1-6; maybe TRBD1 (5 bases). V lost 0 bases, J lost 10 bases, and 14 bases lay in between. CDR1 is SGHRS, CDR2 YFSETQ, per germline. The CDR3 loop spans 15 amino acids. This chain's CDR3 is CASSLDRQLRSPLHF. DNA for the CDR3: TGCGCCAGCAGCTTGGACAGACAGTTACGGTCACCCCTCCACTTT.

Comments on this clonotype: Given a much more abundant clone one base away, this may be a read error. The chain combines TRBV7-3 with TRBJ2-7, with D unresolved. The CDR3 length is 13 residues. Germline CDR1 and CDR2: SGHTA and FQGTGA. CDR3 sequence: CASRKNTEYEHYF. DNA for the CDR3: TGTGCCAGCAGGAAAAATACAGAATACGAGCATTACTTC.

Notes on this clonotype: At one boundary the junction diverges from the germline segment, which might be a read error. The V call is TRBV7-9, the J call TRBJ1-4; D gene ambiguous. This CDR3 comprises 15 residues. CDR1 and CDR2 (germline): SEHNR, FQNEAQ (reference sequence). CDR3 residues: CASSLNQGGYETLFF. The CDR3 nucleotides read TGTGCCAGCAGCTTAAATCAAGGCGGCTATGAAACACTGTTTTTT. Full variable domain (remainder filled in from reference TRBV7-9 and TRBJ1-4): DTGVSQNPRHKITKRGQNVTFRCDPISEHNRLYWYRQTLGQGPEFLTYFQNEAQLEKSRLLSDRFSAERPKGSFSTLEIQRTEQGDSAMYLCASSLNQGGYETLFFGSGTQLSVL.

V is TRBV6-2 or TRBV6-3 and J is TRBJ2-1, with a weak D call TRBD2 (7 bases). Germline loops: CDR1 MNHEY, CDR2 SVGEGT. This CDR3 contains 15 residues. V was pared by 3 bases and J by 5 bases, with 14 bases between. The CDR3 is CASSYPRGGNNEQFF. CDR3 nucleotides: TGTGCCAGCAGTTATCCGAGGGGGGGCAACAATGAGCAGTTCTTC.

This rearrangement joins TRBV30 to TRBJ1-1; D is perhaps TRBD1 (5 bases). Germline loops: CDR1 GTSNPN, CDR2 SVGIG (reference sequence). Between the trimmed V and J ends, which lost 4 bases and 6 bases, there was a span of 15 bases. The CDR3 is made up of 13 amino acids. DNA for the CDR3: TGTGCCTGGAACGATGCCCAGGGCGCTGAAGCTTTCTTT. Its translation: CAWNDAQGAEAFF.

At least ten counts were recorded for this clonotype. The V gene is TRBV7-2, the J gene TRBJ1-1, with no clear D. The germline CDR1 and CDR2 sequences are SGHTA and FQGNSA. CDR3 length: 12 amino acids. V lost 5 bases and J lost 2, with 6 bases in between. The CDR3 bases are TGTGCCAGCAGCAGCAAAAACACTGAAGCTTTCTTT. Its protein is CASSSKNTEAFF. Based on the CDR3 plus reference TRBV7-2 and TRBJ1-1, the full variable domain is GAGVSQSPSNKVTEKGKDVELRCDPISGHTALYWYRQSLGQGLEFLIYFQGNSAPDKSGLPSDRFSAERTGGSVSTLTIQRTQQEDSAVYLCASSSKNTEAFFGQGTRLTVV.

This rearrangement joins TRBV5-1 to TRBJ2-5; D might be TRBD1 or TRBD2, each matching 6 bases. CDR1 is SGHRS and CDR2 is YFSETQ in the germline V gene. Trimming shortened V by 0 bases and J by 5 bases, and 14 bases separated the two germline ends. The CDR3 is 15 residues long. The CDR3 bases are TGCGCCAGCAGCTTGGCCCTGGGGGGCCAGGAGACCCAGTACTTC. This encodes CASSLALGGQETQYF.

A few counts support this clonotype. This chain connects TRBV28 to TRBJ2-5; 9 bases line up with TRBD2. V was clipped by 2 bases and J by 5 bases; unmatched bases: 3. Germline V lookup: CDR1 MDHEN, CDR2 SYDVKM. CDR3 length: 14 residues. DNA of the CDR3: TGTGCCAGCAGTTTAGCGGGGGGGCCGGAGACCCAGTACTTC. Protein product: CASSLAGGPETQYF.

In this sample, this clonotype turned up a few times. V usage is TRBV3-1 and J usage is TRBJ2-7, with D maybe TRBD2 (6 bases). CDR3 size: 14 residues. V was shortened by 1 base and J by 1 base, with 8 bases between the two germline ends. The V gene's germline CDR1 is LGHDT and CDR2 YNNKEL (reference sequence). The CDR3 DNA reads as TGTGCCAGCAGCCAAGTTCGGGGGTCCTACGAGCAGTACTTC. It specifies CASSQVRGSYEQYF.

The rearrangement uses TRBV6-2 or TRBV6-3 and TRBJ2-5; 7 positions match TRBD1. Trimming cost V 5 bases and J 2 bases; bases outside gene matches: 2. The length of the CDR3 is 13 residues. Germline V gene sequence: CDR1 MNHEY, CDR2 SVGEGT. The DNA for the CDR3 is TGTGCCAGCAGTAGGGGACAGCAAGAGACCCAGTACTTC. This gives the protein CASSRGQQETQYF.

This clonotype was seen a handful of times. This chain connects TRBV2 to TRBJ1-2; D ambiguous. The germline V gene encodes CDR1 SNHLY and CDR2 FYNNEI. There are 16 residues in the CDR3. Trimming stripped 3 bases from V and 1 base from J, with 15 bases between. DNA of the CDR3: TGTGCCAGCAGTGAGAAGACGGCTTCATTTAACTATGGCTACACCTTC. Translation gives CASSEKTASFNYGYTF. The entire variable domain, with the rest obtained from reference TRBV2 and TRBJ1-2, is as follows: EPEVTQTPSHQVTQMGQEVILRCVPISNHLYFYWYRQILGQKVEFLVSFYNNEISEKSEIFDDQFSVERPDGSNFTLKIRSTKLEDSAMYFCASSEKTASFNYGYTFGSGTRLTVV.

The gene calls are TRBV29-1 and TRBJ2-3; 9 nucleotides align to TRBD1. Germline V gene lookup returns CDR1 SQVTM and CDR2 ANQGSEA. This CDR3 contains 13 residues. V gave up 7 bases and J gave up 2 bases; unmatched junction bases: 4. The CDR3 coding sequence is TGCAGCGCCCGGGACAGGGCCACAGATACGCAGTATTTT. This translates into CSARDRATDTQYF.

This clonotype was found a few times. CDR3 bases: TGCGCCAGCAGCTTAACCTATAGCAGGGGGTCAGGGGACACTGAAGCTTTCTTT. As protein: CASSLTYSRGSGDTEAFF. The chain combines TRBV5-1 with TRBJ1-1, with TRBD1 identical over 7 bases. V shed 2 bases and J 3 bases; nucleotides not matched to a gene: 16. This CDR3 region has 18 residues. Germline loops: CDR1 SGHRS, CDR2 YFSETQ. The full variable domain, its missing parts supplied by reference TRBV5-1 and TRBJ1-1, is KAGVTQTPRYLIKTRGQQVTLSCSPISGHRSVSWYQQTPGQGLQFLFEYFSETQRNKGNFPGRFSGRQFSNSRSEMNVSTLELGDSALYLCASSLTYSRGSGDTEAFFGQGTRLTVV.

Many counts were recorded for this clonotype. The V call is TRBV7-9, the J call TRBJ1-1; weak D call: TRBD1 (5 bases). The CDR3 has 12 residues. V shed 5 bases and J shed 4 bases, with 8 bases lying between them. Germline CDR1 is SEHNR and CDR2 is FQNEAQ (reference sequence). In DNA, the CDR3 is TGTGCCAGCAGCCTGAGGGGCACTGAAGCTTTCTTT. This gives the protein CASSLRGTEAFF.

This clonotype was counted only a few times. The rearrangement links TRBV5-4 to TRBJ2-2; 8 nucleotides match TRBD1. V gave up 2 bases and J gave up 6 bases; unmatched junction bases: 9. The CDR3 totals 16 residues. The V gene's germline CDR1 is SGHNT and CDR2 YYREEE (reference sequence). CDR3 nucleotide sequence: TGTGCCAGCAGCTTCATTTCTACAGGGGGGCCCGGGGAGCTGTTTTTT. Residues: CASSFISTGGPGELFF.

The chain has TRBV18 and TRBJ1-1, with a weak D call TRBD1 (5 bases). CDR1 and CDR2 from the germline V gene are KGHSH and LQKENI. The V gene lost 4 bases and the J gene lost 7 bases, with 13 bases spanning the gap. CDR3 length: 13 amino acids. The CDR3 region has the DNA TGTGCCAGCTCACTGGGGGTATCCAGTGAAGCTTTCTTT. Its protein product is CASSLGVSSEAFF.

The chain carries TRBV20-1 and TRBJ1-6, with D tentatively TRBD1 (5 bases). The germline gives CDR1 DFQATT, CDR2 SNEGSKA (reference sequence). V was pared by 6 bases and J by 0 bases, with 12 bases between. This CDR3 has 15 amino acids. CDR3 nucleotide sequence: TGCAGTGCCCGACAGTCCAGCTCCTATAATTCACCCCTCCACTTT. It encodes CSARQSSSYNSPLHF.

This clonotype was counted at least ten times. The V gene is TRBV14, the J gene TRBJ1-3; D is uncertain. This CDR3 contains 13 residues. CDR1 is SGHDN and CDR2 is FVKESK in the germline V gene. With 8 bases removed from V and 0 bases from J, the gap between germline ends came to 8 bases. CDR3 sequence reads: CASVDISGNTIYF. The CDR3 region has the DNA TGTGCCAGCGTCGACATCTCTGGAAACACCATATATTTT. Together with reference TRBV14 and TRBJ1-3, the CDR3 gives the full variable domain: EAGVTQFPSHSVIEKGQTVTLRCDPISGHDNLYWYRRVMGKEIKFLLHFVKESKQDESGMPNNRFLAERTGGTYSTLKVQPAELEDSGVYFCASVDISGNTIYFGEGSWLTVV.

The J gene is TRBJ1-1, the V gene TRBV2, with unresolved D. Germline V gene lookup returns CDR1 SNHLY and CDR2 FYNNEI. The V end lost 8 bases, the J end lost 0 bases, and 10 bases lay between the germline ends. The CDR3 has 13 amino acids. CDR3: CASLMEMNTEAFF. The CDR3 DNA reads TGTGCCAGCCTGATGGAAATGAACACTGAAGCTTTCTTT.

Concerning this clonotype: A much larger clonotype is one base distant, so this may be a read error. The chain combines TRBV7-6 with TRBJ2-2; tentatively, D is TRBD1 or TRBD2 (5 bases each). Per germline, CDR1 SGHVS and CDR2 FNYEAQ. This CDR3 contains 16 residues. CDR3 nucleotides: TGTGCCAGCACCGAGCGCCGGGGCCCGAACACCGGGGCGCTGTTTTTT. Residues: CASTERRGPNTGALFF.

This clonotype was seen repeatedly, ten times or more. This chain uses TRBV25-1 with TRBJ2-7; TRBD1 or TRBD2 may be the D gene (5 bases each). This CDR3 comprises 12 residues. Germline assignment: CDR1 MGHDK and CDR2 SYGVNS. Trimming took 4 bases from V and 3 from J, leaving 7 bases between them. The CDR3 is CASSAGSYEQYF. DNA for the CDR3: TGTGCCAGCAGTGCAGGGAGCTACGAGCAGTACTTC.

This clonotype appeared many times. CDR3 sequence: CASSYSRGRLNSPLHF. In DNA form, the CDR3 reads TGTGCCAGCAGTTACTCGAGGGGACGACTCAATTCACCCCTCCACTTT. V usage is TRBV6-5 and J usage is TRBJ1-6, with D maybe TRBD1 (5 bases). Germline-derived CDR1 and CDR2 are MNHEY and SVGAGI. The CDR3 is made up of 16 amino acids. Trimming took 0 bases from V and 7 from J, leaving 13 bases between them.

This clonotype showed up many times. This chain connects TRBV7-9 to TRBJ2-3; 7 bases line up with TRBD1. Germline CDR1 reads SEHNR; CDR2 reads FQNEAQ (reference sequence). The CDR3 contains 15 residues. V shed 0 bases, J shed 4 bases, and the junction held 4 bases outside the gene matches. For the CDR3, the DNA is TGTGCCAGCAGCTTAGCGATGACAGGGCCAGATACGCAGTATTTT. Its translation is CASSLAMTGPDTQYF.

Notes on this clonotype: This may stem from a read error, because a much larger clone lies one nucleotide away. As DNA, the CDR3 is TGTGCCAGCAGCGCCAGCTACGAGCAGTTCTTC. It is translated as CASSASYEQFF. V gene TRBV9 combines with J gene TRBJ2-7; D remains unclear. The DNA end is more similar to TRBJ2-1, so the J call may be wrong. Germline V gene sequence: CDR1 SGDLS, CDR2 YYNGEE. This CDR3 region has 11 residues.

V is TRBV4-3 and J is TRBJ2-7, with no clear D. V lost 1 base, J lost 2 bases, and 6 bases lay in between. From germline, CDR1 is LGHNA and CDR2 YSLEER. The CDR3 length is 13 residues. The CDR3 reads CASSQGVTYEQYF. The CDR3, as DNA: TGCGCCAGCAGCCAAGGTGTAACCTACGAGCAGTACTTC.

As concerns this clonotype: A much larger clone differs from this one at a single base, so this may be a read error. This chain links TRBV27 with TRBJ1-5; D call uncertain. The length of the CDR3 is 15 residues. Germline values: CDR1 MNHEY, CDR2 SMNVEV (reference sequence). CDR3 coding DNA: TGTGACAGCAGTCTAGCATGGGGTAGCAATCAGCCCCAGCATTTT. This codes for CDSSLAWGSNQPQHF.